These 14 T cell receptor beta chains were sequenced from one sample in a study of blood T cell repertoires in COVID-19. Method: immunoSEQ multiplex PCR; TCRdb's copy keeps in-frame clones and lacks some. The data contain under 500,000 clones, about 85% of them singletons. Sequenced: PBMCs or T cells enriched from blood (not recorded which). The receptors were sampled from a woman between 18 and 30 years old with acute COVID-19.

This clone came up once. The gene calls are TRBV7-2 and TRBJ2-3; D possibly corresponds to TRBD1 (6 bases). CDR1 and CDR2 from the germline V gene are SGHTA and FQGNSA. The CDR3 runs 15 residues. The germline V and J ends were trimmed by 2 bases and 3 bases, with 12 bases remaining between them. CDR3 protein: CASSLMWQGTDTQYF. The DNA of the CDR3 is TGTGCCAGCAGCTTAATGTGGCAGGGGACAGATACGCAGTATTTT.

The chain links TRBV6-5 to TRBJ2-5; weak D call: TRBD2 (5 bases). Trimming pared 9 bases from V and 7 bases from J, leaving 12 bases between. Germline V gene sequence: CDR1 MNHEY, CDR2 SVGAGI. CDR3 length: 11 amino acids. The CDR3 nucleotides are TGTGCCAGTTACCTAGCTGGGACCCAGTACTTC. Translating gives CASYLAGTQYF.

The chain couples TRBV7-2 to TRBJ2-1; 8 nucleotides line up with TRBD2. The germline V gene encodes CDR1 SGHTA and CDR2 FQGNSA. This CDR3 spans 15 amino acids. The trim removed 5 bases at V and 4 bases at J, leaving 7 bases unmatched. The CDR3 bases are TGTGCCAGCAGCCCCCTAGCGGGTCTGTACAATGAGCAGTTCTTC. Translated: CASSPLAGLYNEQFF.

The CDR3 DNA reads as TGTGCCAGCAGCGTAGGGGCTAGCCGGGATACGCAGTATTTT. Translation gives CASSVGASRDTQYF. The chain combines TRBV9 with TRBJ2-3, with a tentative D call TRBD2 (5 bases). Germline V CDR1 and CDR2: SGDLS, YYNGEE. The CDR3 length is 14 residues. Trimming removed 0 bases from V and 6 bases from J, with 11 bases in between. Variable domain in full (rest from reference TRBV9 and TRBJ2-3): DSGVTQTPKHLITATGQRVTLRCSPRSGDLSVYWYQQSLDQGLQFLIQYYNGEERAKGNILERFSAQQFPDLHSELNLSSLELGDSALYFCASSVGASRDTQYFGPGTRLTVL.

The chain carries TRBV4-3 and TRBJ2-3; 10 bases are shared with TRBD2. The CDR3 is 20 residues long. Germline CDR1 is LGHNA and CDR2 is YSLEER. After removal of 0 bases from V and 2 bases from J, the junction contained 14 bases not matched to a gene. CDR3: CASSQELAGGFTSYTDTQYF. Written as DNA, the CDR3 is TGCGCCAGCAGCCAAGAGTTAGCGGGAGGATTCACGTCTTACACAGATACGCAGTATTTT.

The chain joins TRBV2 to TRBJ1-1, with 7 bases that match TRBD1. CDR3 length: 13 residues. J lost 3 bases, V lost 6 bases, and 4 bases had no gene match. In germline, CDR1 is SNHLY, CDR2 FYNNEI. In DNA, the CDR3 is TGTGCCAGCAGCAACAGGGGTGACACTGAAGCTTTCTTT. The encoded protein is CASSNRGDTEAFF. The whole variable domain, remainder taken from reference TRBV2 and TRBJ1-1, is EPEVTQTPSHQVTQMGQEVILRCVPISNHLYFYWYRQILGQKVEFLVSFYNNEISEKSEIFDDQFSVERPDGSNFTLKIRSTKLEDSAMYFCASSNRGDTEAFFGQGTRLTVV.

This sequence joins TRBV9 and TRBJ2-7; perhaps TRBD1 as D (6 bases). Germline loops: CDR1 SGDLS, CDR2 YYNGEE. This CDR3 contains 15 residues. V was shortened by 4 bases and J by 2 bases, with 16 bases between the two germline ends. The chain's CDR3 is CASSSSDSLTYEQYF. The CDR3 region has the DNA TGTGCCAGCAGCTCTTCGGACAGCCTAACCTACGAGCAGTACTTC.

The CDR3 is CASSEVGGVEEKLFF. CDR3 nucleotide sequence: TGTGCCAGCAGCGAAGTGGGGGGGGTGGAGGAAAAACTGTTTTTT. This chain joins TRBV27 and TRBJ1-4; TRBD1 is a possible D gene (5 bases). Germline V CDR1 and CDR2: MNHEY, SMNVEV (reference sequence). CDR3 length: 15 amino acids. The V gene lost 6 bases and the J gene lost 8 bases, with 19 bases spanning the gap.

The chain couples TRBV2 to TRBJ1-1; TRBD1 matches at 7 bases. V was clipped by 6 bases and J by 12 bases; unmatched bases: 13. CDR3 length equals 13 residues. Germline CDR1 SNHLY, CDR2 FYNNEI. CDR3 sequence reads: CASSLNRQGSPFF. The CDR3, as DNA: TGTGCCAGCAGCCTAAACCGACAGGGATCACCTTTCTTT.

This chain links TRBV7-2 with TRBJ1-5, with TRBD1 identical over 7 bases. This CDR3 comprises 16 residues. With 1 base clipped from V and 2 bases from J, the junction kept 5 bases outside the gene matches. Germline V gene lookup returns CDR1 SGHTA and CDR2 FQGNSA. The CDR3 DNA reads TGTGCCAGCAGCTTAGTCTGGCAGGGGGGCAATCAGCCCCAGCATTTT. Amino acid sequence: CASSLVWQGGNQPQHF. The entire variable domain, with the rest obtained from reference TRBV7-2 and TRBJ1-5, is as follows: GAGVSQSPSNKVTEKGKDVELRCDPISGHTALYWYRQSLGQGLEFLIYFQGNSAPDKSGLPSDRFSAERTGGSVSTLTIQRTQQEDSAVYLCASSLVWQGGNQPQHFGDGTRLSIL.

The V call is TRBV5-1, the J call TRBJ1-6, with D unresolved. Between the trimmed V and J ends, which lost 0 bases and 5 bases, there was a span of 9 bases. The CDR3 extends over 15 amino acids. The germline gives CDR1 SGHRS, CDR2 YFSETQ. Written as DNA, the CDR3 is TGCGCCAGCAGCTTGGCCAGTAACGATAATTCACCCCTCCACTTT. Protein product: CASSLASNDNSPLHF.

The chain links TRBV5-1 to TRBJ2-5; 15 positions agree with TRBD2. V dropped 4 bases and J dropped 3; count of bases not matched to a gene: 7. CDR1 SGHRS and CDR2 YFSETQ come from the germline V gene. The CDR3 consists of 17 residues. The CDR3 sequence: CASSPGTSGGSKETQYF. Here the CDR3 DNA reads TGCGCCAGCAGCCCCGGGACTAGCGGGGGGTCAAAAGAGACCCAGTACTTC.

V usage is TRBV5-4 and J usage is TRBJ2-7; 9 positions match TRBD2. CDR1 is SGHNT and CDR2 is YYREEE in the germline V gene (reference sequence). CDR3 length: 14 amino acids. V lost 5 bases, J lost 4 bases, and 7 bases stayed unmatched. In nucleotides, the CDR3 is TGTGCCAGCAGTAGTCTAGCGGGATCTTACGAGCAGTACTTC. It yields the protein CASSSLAGSYEQYF.

The chain joins TRBV19 to TRBJ1-5; tentatively, D is TRBD1 (6 bases). The CDR3 contains 15 residues. CDR1 and CDR2 (germline): LNHDA, SQIVND (reference sequence). V gave up 4 bases and J gave up 7 bases, with 17 bases separating them. The DNA of the CDR3 is TGTGCCAGTAGTACCCAAACAGGGTGGCGGCAGCCCCAGCATTTT. Its protein is CASSTQTGWRQPQHF.